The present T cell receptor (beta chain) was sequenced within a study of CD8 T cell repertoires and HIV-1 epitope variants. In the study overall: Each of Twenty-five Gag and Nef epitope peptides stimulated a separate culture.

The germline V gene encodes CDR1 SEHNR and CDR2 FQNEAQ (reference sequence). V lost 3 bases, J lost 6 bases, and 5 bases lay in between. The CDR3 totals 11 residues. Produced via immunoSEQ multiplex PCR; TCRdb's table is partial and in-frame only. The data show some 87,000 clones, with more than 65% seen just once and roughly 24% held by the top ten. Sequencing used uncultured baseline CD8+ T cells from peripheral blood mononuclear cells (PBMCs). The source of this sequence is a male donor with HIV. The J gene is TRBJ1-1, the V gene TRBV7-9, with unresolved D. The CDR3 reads CASSLMPEAFF. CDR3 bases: TGTGCCAGCAGCTTGATGCCTGAAGCTTTCTTT.